A selection of T cell receptor beta chains follows, all from one sample in a study of T cells in Graves' hyperthyroidism and ophthalmopathy. TCRdb reprocessed the multiplex PCR reads with MiXCR, giving one entry per CDR3 protein. The sample has approximately 400,000 distinct CDR3 sequences, roughly 13% seen once. The material sequenced was blood. These receptors originate from a man aged 50-59 years with Graves' ophthalmopathy. Each CDR3 is given with its conserved first and last residue. D genes are given only for firm matches. Only some rows state a clone size, as once, few, many or a class for expanded clones.

J: TRBJ2-3; D: -; V: TRBV12-3/TRBV12-4; size: many; CDR3: CASSLWEASRYTDTQYF; DNA: TGTGCCAGCAGTCTATGGGAGGCTAGCCGATACACAGATACGCAGTATTTT
J: TRBJ2-1; D: -; V: TRBV5-1; size: many; CDR3: CASSLGQGVNEQFF; DNA: TGCGCCAGCAGCTTGGGACAAGGAGTTAATGAGCAGTTCTTC
J: TRBJ2-7; D: TRBD2; V: TRBV2; size: -; CDR3: CASSLGGRAPIGF; DNA: TGTGCCAGCAGTTTGGGCGGGAGGGCCCCGATCGGCTTC
J: TRBJ1-4; D: -; V: TRBV29-1; size: few; CDR3: CSVVVGDEKLFF; DNA: TGCAGCGTTGTAGTGGGGGATGAAAAACTGTTTTTT
J: TRBJ1-1; D: -; V: TRBV2; size: many; CDR3: CASSVEGLGTEAFF; DNA: TGTGCCAGCAGTGTCGAGGGGCTGGGCACTGAAGCTTTCTTT
J: TRBJ1-2; D: -; V: TRBV28; size: -; CDR3: CASSSPRAASYGYTF; DNA: TGTGCCAGCAGTTCCCCTCGGGCAGCTAGCTATGGCTACACCTTC
J: TRBJ2-7; D: -; V: TRBV3-1; size: many; CDR3: CASSPTRTGRRSEQYF; DNA: TGTGCCAGCAGCCCCACTAGAACGGGGCGCAGGTCCGAGCAGTACTTC
J: TRBJ2-7; D: -; V: TRBV18; size: many; CDR3: CASSQTGTLYEQYF; DNA: TGTGCCAGCTCACAGACCGGGACTCTCTACGAGCAGTACTTC
J: TRBJ2-2; D: -; V: TRBV2; size: many; CDR3: CASSESRNTGELFF; DNA: TGTGCCAGCAGTGAAAGTCGGAACACCGGGGAGCTGTTTTTT
J: TRBJ2-1; D: TRBD2; V: TRBV20-1; size: many; CDR3: CSAAGTSSYNEQFF; DNA: TGCAGTGCAGCCGGGACTAGCTCCTACAATGAGCAGTTCTTC
J: TRBJ2-5; D: -; V: TRBV19; size: -; CDR3: CASSIQRRGKETQYF; DNA: TGTGCCAGTAGTATTCAGCGGAGGGGAAAAGAGACCCAGTACTTC
J: TRBJ2-1; D: TRBD2; V: TRBV5-1; size: many; CDR3: CASSLGLAVYNEQFF; DNA: TGTGCCAGCAGCCTGGGACTAGCGGTCTACAATGAGCAGTTCTTC
J: TRBJ1-1; D: -; V: TRBV10-3; size: many; CDR3: CAIMGLNTEAFF; DNA: TGTGCCATCATGGGCCTGAACACTGAAGCTTTCTTT
J: TRBJ1-5; D: -; V: TRBV5-4; size: -; CDR3: CASSFGGSDQPQHF; DNA: TGTGCCAGCAGCTTCGGCGGGTCCGATCAGCCCCAGCATTTT
J: TRBJ1-3; D: TRBD1; V: TRBV28; size: -; CDR3: CASSLTGQGARGNTIYF; DNA: TGTGCCAGCAGTTTAACCGGACAGGGGGCGCGAGGAAACACCATATATTTT
J: TRBJ1-2; D: TRBD1; V: TRBV6-1; size: many; CDR3: CASSEETGVNYGYTF; DNA: TGTGCCAGCAGTGAAGAGACAGGGGTGAACTATGGCTACACCTTC
J: TRBJ2-1; D: TRBD2; V: TRBV24-1; size: -; CDR3: CATSDQKGTSGRVNEQFF; DNA: TGTGCCACCAGTGACCAAAAAGGGACTAGCGGGAGAGTTAATGAGCAGTTCTTC
J: TRBJ1-3; D: -; V: TRBV15; size: few; CDR3: CATSRSLTVSGNTIYF; DNA: TGTGCCACCAGCAGGTCGTTGACAGTCTCTGGAAACACCATATATTTT
J: TRBJ2-5; D: TRBD1; V: TRBV11-2; size: many; CDR3: CASSIPDRGETQYF; DNA: TGTGCCAGCAGCATCCCCGACAGGGGGGAGACCCAGTACTTC
J: TRBJ1-2; D: TRBD1; V: TRBV18; size: many; CDR3: CASSPPDRGRRGYGYTF; DNA: TGTGCCAGCTCACCCCCGGACAGGGGGCGGCGAGGCTATGGCTACACCTTC
J: TRBJ2-7; D: TRBD2; V: TRBV6-2/TRBV6-3; size: -; CDR3: CASTPGLAGATLSYEQYF; DNA: TGTGCCAGCACCCCGGGACTAGCGGGAGCTACCCTCTCCTACGAGCAGTACTTC
J: TRBJ1-4; D: -; V: TRBV12-3/TRBV12-4; size: -; CDR3: CASSKGHLNEKLFF; DNA: TGTGCCAGCAGTAAGGGACACCTTAATGAAAAACTGTTTTTT
J: TRBJ2-2; D: TRBD2; V: TRBV10-3; size: -; CDR3: CAISAAGVNTGELFF; DNA: TGTGCCATCAGTGCCGCGGGAGTGAACACCGGGGAGCTGTTTTTT
J: TRBJ1-5; D: TRBD1; V: TRBV20-1; size: many; CDR3: CSARTGTGVSNQPQHF; DNA: TGCAGTGCTAGAACCGGGACAGGGGTCAGCAATCAGCCCCAGCATTTT
J: TRBJ2-1; D: TRBD2; V: TRBV20-1; size: many; CDR3: CSARLAGVYNEQFF; DNA: TGCAGTGCTAGACTAGCGGGAGTATACAATGAGCAGTTCTTC
J: TRBJ1-1; D: -; V: TRBV6-1; size: -; CDR3: CASSTPSFDWNTEAFF; DNA: TGTGCCAGCAGTACCCCCTCGTTCGACTGGAACACTGAAGCTTTCTTT
J: TRBJ2-7; D: -; V: TRBV10-3; size: many; CDR3: CAISAGATYEQYF; DNA: TGTGCCATCAGTGCAGGGGCCACCTACGAGCAGTACTTC
J: TRBJ2-1; D: TRBD1; V: TRBV5-1; size: many; CDR3: CASSPTGVVTGEQFF; DNA: TGCGCCAGCAGCCCGACAGGGGTCGTCACAGGTGAGCAGTTCTTC
J: TRBJ2-7; D: TRBD2; V: TRBV5-1; size: many; CDR3: CASSQLTSGVSYEQYF; DNA: TGCGCCAGCAGCCAACTGACTAGCGGGGTCTCCTACGAGCAGTACTTC
J: TRBJ2-1; D: TRBD2; V: TRBV9; size: few; CDR3: CASSGAPDGLAGYNEQFF; DNA: TGTGCCAGCAGCGGCGCCCCGGACGGCCTAGCGGGATACAATGAGCAGTTCTTC
J: TRBJ1-2; D: -; V: TRBV12-3/TRBV12-4; size: many; CDR3: CASSLGRNYGYTF; DNA: TGTGCCAGCAGTTTAGGCAGGAACTATGGCTACACCTTC
J: TRBJ2-1; D: -; V: TRBV10-2; size: few; CDR3: CASSDLPGGQFF; DNA: TGCGCCAGCAGTGACCTCCCCGGGGGGCAGTTCTTC
J: TRBJ2-3; D: TRBD2; V: TRBV6-1; size: -; CDR3: CASSPGLGTDTQYF; DNA: TGTGCCAGCAGCCCGGGACTAGGCACAGATACGCAGTATTTT
J: TRBJ2-1; D: -; V: TRBV29-1; size: many; CDR3: CSAEAGPVDEQFF; DNA: TGCAGCGCCGAGGCGGGGCCAGTAGATGAGCAGTTCTTC
J: TRBJ2-3; D: -; V: TRBV5-1; size: few; CDR3: CASSMRTSTDTQYF; DNA: TGCGCCAGCAGCATGCGAACTTCCACAGATACGCAGTATTTT
J: TRBJ2-7; D: -; V: TRBV6-1; size: few; CDR3: CASSPGDSYYEQYF; DNA: TGTGCCAGCAGCCCCGGCGACTCGTACTACGAGCAGTACTTC
J: TRBJ1-1; D: -; V: TRBV10-3; size: many; CDR3: CAISDAGGRGEAFF; DNA: TGTGCCATCAGTGACGCTGGCGGAAGGGGGGAAGCTTTCTTT
J: TRBJ1-2; D: -; V: TRBV28; size: many; CDR3: CASFSWVMGEGGGYTF; DNA: TGTGCCAGTTTCTCTTGGGTTATGGGAGAGGGGGGTGGCTACACCTTC
J: TRBJ2-3; D: -; V: TRBV7-3; size: many; CDR3: CASSRGTYTDTQYF; DNA: TGTGCCAGCAGCCGCGGGACGTACACAGATACGCAGTATTTT
J: TRBJ2-1; D: TRBD1; V: TRBV24-1; size: -; CDR3: CATSERGQGGYNEQFF; DNA: TGTGCCACCAGTGAACGCGGACAGGGGGGGTACAATGAGCAGTTCTTC
J: TRBJ2-1; D: TRBD2; V: TRBV6-1; size: many; CDR3: CASSELAGGPFEQFF; DNA: TGTGCCAGCAGTGAATTAGCGGGAGGGCCGTTTGAGCAGTTCTTC
J: TRBJ2-3; D: TRBD2; V: TRBV27; size: few; CDR3: CASSTQSGGGGTDTQYF; DNA: TGTGCCAGCAGTACTCAAAGCGGGGGCGGGGGGACAGATACGCAGTATTTT
J: TRBJ1-5; D: TRBD1; V: TRBV4-1; size: few; CDR3: CASRQGDQPQHF; DNA: TGCGCCAGCAGACAGGGGGATCAGCCCCAGCATTTT
J: TRBJ1-2; D: -; V: TRBV6-1; size: many; CDR3: CAAGKTNYGYTF; DNA: TGTGCCGCCGGGAAAACAAACTATGGCTACACCTTC
J: TRBJ2-3; D: -; V: TRBV5-1; size: many; CDR3: CASSLRMGADTQYF; DNA: TGCGCCAGCAGCTTAAGGATGGGTGCAGATACGCAGTATTTT
J: TRBJ2-3; D: -; V: TRBV7-9; size: few; CDR3: CASSLDGGRTDTQYF; DNA: TGTGCCAGCAGCTTAGACGGGGGGCGGACAGATACGCAGTATTTT
J: TRBJ2-1; D: TRBD2; V: TRBV27; size: -; CDR3: CASSKLAGTVTSEQFF; DNA: TGTGCCAGCAGTAAGTTAGCGGGAACCGTAACGAGTGAGCAGTTCTTC
J: TRBJ2-4; D: -; V: TRBV28; size: -; CDR3: CASSLIKEVGKNIQYF; DNA: TGTGCCAGCAGTTTAATTAAGGAGGTCGGAAAAAACATTCAGTACTTC
J: TRBJ1-6; D: -; V: TRBV2; size: many; CDR3: CASRDRTGDSPLHF; DNA: TGTGCCAGCAGAGACAGAACCGGAGATTCACCCCTCCACTTT
J: TRBJ2-1; D: -; V: TRBV6-1; size: few; CDR3: CASSGRERWPANEQFF; DNA: TGTGCCAGCAGCGGCAGGGAGAGGTGGCCCGCGAATGAGCAGTTCTTC
J: TRBJ2-5; D: -; V: TRBV12-3/TRBV12-4; size: many; CDR3: CASSTTETQYF; DNA: TGTGCCAGCAGTACTACTGAGACCCAGTACTTC
J: TRBJ2-3; D: -; V: TRBV9; size: many; CDR3: CASSVDGDPDTQYF; DNA: TGTGCCAGCAGCGTAGATGGCGATCCAGATACGCAGTATTTT
J: TRBJ1-4; D: -; V: TRBV28; size: many; CDR3: CASSFRGEKLFF; DNA: TGTGCCAGCAGTTTTAGAGGGGAAAAACTGTTTTTT
J: TRBJ2-7; D: TRBD1; V: TRBV2; size: many; CDR3: CASSDRGHYEQYF; DNA: TGTGCCAGCAGCGACAGGGGTCACTACGAGCAGTACTTC
J: TRBJ2-7; D: -; V: TRBV20-1; size: many; CDR3: CSAQKNGEQYF; DNA: TGCAGTGCTCAGAAGAATGGCGAGCAGTACTTC
J: TRBJ2-1; D: TRBD2; V: TRBV7-9; size: -; CDR3: CASSLAGAEGFYNEQFF; DNA: TGTGCCAGCAGCTTGGCGGGAGCGGAGGGATTTTACAATGAGCAGTTCTTC
J: TRBJ1-2; D: -; V: TRBV7-9; size: few; CDR3: CASSKDRPPLGYGYTF; DNA: TGTGCCAGCAGTAAGGACAGACCCCCTTTGGGGTATGGCTACACCTTC
J: TRBJ2-5; D: -; V: TRBV29-1; size: many; CDR3: CSVQGSGLFKETQYF; DNA: TGCAGCGTCCAAGGGTCGGGACTTTTTAAAGAGACCCAGTACTTC
J: TRBJ2-7; D: -; V: TRBV5-1; size: -; CDR3: CASSFYICSASTPLLSYEQYF; DNA: -
J: TRBJ1-5; D: -; V: TRBV28; size: -; CDR3: CASSERHPVVQPQHF; DNA: TGTGCCAGCAGCGAAAGACACCCCGTGGTTCAGCCCCAGCATTTT